Below, one T cell receptor (beta chain) is given with its context. Its antigen remains unidentified. This entry is derived from a study of T cell responses to AZD1222 COVID-19 vaccine. Study findings and constraints: Two AZD1222 doses significantly raised spike-specific TCR breadth and depth over controls.

Produced via immunoSEQ multiplex PCR; TCRdb's table is partial and in-frame only. The data hold 70,000 to 95,000 clones, with roughly nine tenths observed a single time. The V gene end was trimmed by 7 bases and the J gene end by 6 bases; junction bases not matched to a gene: 11. Germline V CDR1 and CDR2: MDHEN, SYDVKM. The CDR3 has 14 residues. The TCR originated in an adult who received the AZD1222 COVID-19 vaccine. This chain links TRBV28 with TRBJ2-7, with 8 nucleotides matching TRBD1. The input for sequencing was peripheral blood, taken 28 days after the second AZD1222 dose. CDR3 nucleotides: TGTGCCAGCAAACCTAAGGACAGGGACGTCGAGCAGTACTTC. Translating it yields CASKPKDRDVEQYF.